The 8 T cell receptor beta chains given below trace back to one sample, sequenced in a study of OX40 agonist ivuxolimab in advanced cancers. The table came from immunoSEQ multiplex PCR; TCRdb's copy has only in-frame clones and leaves some out. The sample lists about 38,000 clones, approximately 78% seen once, with roughly 21% in the top ten. Sample: CD4+ or CD8+ T cells sorted from blood, taken in a trial of the OX40 agonist ivuxolimab. The origin of the receptors is an adult with an advanced solid tumor such as melanoma, head and neck, liver or kidney cancer.

The V gene is TRBV2, the J gene TRBJ2-1; the D is unclear. The CDR3 is 15 residues long. V was cut by 8 bases and J by 8 bases, with 22 bases left in between. Germline V gives CDR1 SNHLY, CDR2 FYNNEI. In DNA, the CDR3 is TGTGCCAGCCTACGCCTAGGTGGGGTTCGGGATGAGCAGTTCTTC. It yields the protein CASLRLGGVRDEQFF.

The rearrangement joins TRBV18 to TRBJ2-3; D uncertain. V was shortened by 6 bases and J by 0 bases, with 19 bases between the two germline ends. The CDR3 is 17 amino acids. Per the germline V gene, CDR1 is KGHSH and CDR2 is LQKENI. The CDR3 coding sequence is TGTGCCAGCTCCCCCGTCGAGACCATTACTAGCACAGATACGCAGTATTTT. Translated: CASSPVETITSTDTQYF.

J is TRBJ2-7 and V is TRBV6-1; D possibly corresponds to TRBD1 (6 bases). CDR1 MNHNS and CDR2 SASEGT come from the germline V gene. Deletions cut 5 bases from V and 5 bases from J, with 10 bases between. The CDR3 contains 12 residues. The CDR3 region has the DNA TGTGCCAGCAGTAGAACAGGGAACGAGCAGTACTTC. Translation: CASSRTGNEQYF.

This chain joins TRBV7-3 and TRBJ1-1; D remains unclear. CDR3 length: 11 residues. The V end was cut by 6 bases, the J end by 4 bases, with 6 bases between. CDR1 and CDR2 from the germline V gene are SGHTA and FQGTGA. CDR3 bases: TGTGCCAGCAGTGAAACCACTGAAGCTTTCTTT. It yields the protein CASSETTEAFF.

V gene TRBV27 combines with J gene TRBJ1-5; no firm D call. This CDR3 contains 10 residues. The V end lost 9 bases, the J end lost 4 bases, and 4 bases lay between the germline ends. Germline V gene lookup returns CDR1 MNHEY and CDR2 SMNVEV (reference sequence). The CDR3 DNA follows: TGTGCCAGAAGAAATCAGCCCCAGCATTTT. It translates to CARRNQPQHF.

The CDR3 sequence: CASSWYRAGPYEQYF. In DNA, the CDR3 is TGTGCCAGCAGTTGGTACAGGGCGGGCCCCTACGAGCAGTACTTC. V is TRBV6-5 and J is TRBJ2-7, with D possibly TRBD1 on 6 matching bases. The germline gives CDR1 MNHEY, CDR2 SVGAGI. The CDR3 is 15 residues long. The V and J ends lost 4 bases and 2 bases respectively, with 15 bases between them.

The chain recombines TRBV6-6 with TRBJ1-1; D is possibly TRBD1 (6 bases). V dropped 6 bases and J dropped 7 bases, with 12 bases sitting between them. The germline V gene encodes CDR1 MNHNY and CDR2 SVGAGI (reference sequence). This CDR3 contains 12 residues. The CDR3: CASRTGGGEAFF. CDR3 coding DNA: TGTGCCAGCAGGACCGGAGGGGGTGAAGCTTTCTTT.

This rearrangement joins TRBV7-7 to TRBJ2-1, with 7 bases fitting TRBD2. The CDR3 is 13 amino acids. CDR1 SSHAT and CDR2 FNYEAQ come from the germline V gene (reference sequence). V shed 3 bases, J shed 10 bases, and the junction held 6 bases outside the gene matches. CDR3 residues: CASSLMRETEQFF. DNA for the CDR3: TGTGCCAGCAGCTTGATGCGGGAGACGGAGCAGTTCTTC.